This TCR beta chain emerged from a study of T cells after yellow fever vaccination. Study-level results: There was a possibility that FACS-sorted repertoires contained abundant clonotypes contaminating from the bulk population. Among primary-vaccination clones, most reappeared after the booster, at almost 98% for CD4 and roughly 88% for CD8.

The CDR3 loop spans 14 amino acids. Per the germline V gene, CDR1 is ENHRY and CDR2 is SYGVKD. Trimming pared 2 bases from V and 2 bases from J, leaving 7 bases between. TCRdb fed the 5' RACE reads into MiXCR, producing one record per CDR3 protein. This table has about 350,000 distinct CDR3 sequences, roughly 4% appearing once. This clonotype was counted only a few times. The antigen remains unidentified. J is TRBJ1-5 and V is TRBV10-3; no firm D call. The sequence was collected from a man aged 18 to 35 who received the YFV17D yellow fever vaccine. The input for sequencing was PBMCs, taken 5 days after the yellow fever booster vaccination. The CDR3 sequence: CAISEGVRNQPQHF. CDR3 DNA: TGTGCCATCAGTGAGGGGGTTCGCAATCAGCCCCAGCATTTT.